This is a list of T cell receptor beta chains from one sample in a study of blood T cell repertoires in COVID-19. Profiled with immunoSEQ multiplex PCR; TCRdb holds only in-frame clones, not every one. The data show around 9,800 clones, 70% to 90% seen once. The sample taken for sequencing was peripheral blood. All receptors derive from a man younger than 45 with active or convalescent COVID-19. Each CDR3 is given with its conserved first and last residue. The D gene is left open where the match is weak. Expanded clones are given a class, and other clones once, few, many or no size at all.

V gene	clone size	D gene	J gene	CDR3 DNA	CDR3 protein
TRBV12-3/TRBV12-4	few	TRBD1	TRBJ2-2	TGTGCCAGCAGCGACAGGGAATCGATGGAGCTGTTTTTT	CASSDRESMELFF
TRBV5-8	.	.	TRBJ2-5	TGTGCCAGCAGCTTGAATTTGCGGCCGGGCGGGGAGACCCAGTACTTC	CASSLNLRPGGETQYF
TRBV7-8	.	.	TRBJ1-1	TGTGCCAGCAGCTTATTGGGAGGGAGGATGAACACTGAAGCTTTCTTT	CASSLLGGRMNTEAFF
TRBV19	few	.	TRBJ1-5	TGTGCCAGTAGTATCGGGGTAGAGCCCCAGCATTTT	CASSIGVEPQHF
TRBV2	.	TRBD1	TRBJ2-4	TGTGCCAGCAGTGAGGGACAGGGGGACGGGGACATTCAGTACTTC	CASSEGQGDGDIQYF
TRBV25-1	.	TRBD2	TRBJ2-7	TGTGCCAGCAGTGGGACTAGCGGGGGGTACGAGCAGTACTTC	CASSGTSGGYEQYF
TRBV18	.	.	TRBJ1-2	TGTGCCAGCTCACCAGGGGGGGACGGCTACACCTTC	CASSPGGDGYTF
TRBV15	.	TRBD1	TRBJ2-2	TGTGCCACCAGCAGATACACAGACAGGGGGGGCGGGGAGCTGTTTTTT	CATSRYTDRGGGELFF
TRBV6-6	once	TRBD1	TRBJ1-2	TGTGCCAGCACCAGGGGGCCCCTCTATGGCTACACCTTC	CASTRGPLYGYTF
TRBV5-1	.	.	TRBJ1-3	TGCGCCAGCAGCTTAAAACAGGGACCCGGGGGGACCATATATTTT	CASSLKQGPGGTIYF
TRBV30	.	TRBD2	TRBJ2-3	TGTGCCTGGAGTGTCAATGACCGGGGGGTCACAGATACGCAGTATTTT	CAWSVNDRGVTDTQYF
TRBV11-2	.	TRBD2	TRBJ2-1	TGTGCCAGCAGCTTAGAGCAGCGGGGGACCTACAATGAGCAGTTCTTC	CASSLEQRGTYNEQFF
TRBV7-9	.	TRBD1	TRBJ2-1	TGTGCCAGCAGCTGGACCGGGACAGGGGACAATGAGCAGTTCTTC	CASSWTGTGDNEQFF
TRBV5-5	.	.	TRBJ1-1	TGTGCCAGCAGCCCCTATCGGGACAAAAAGAACACTGAAGCTTTCTTT	CASSPYRDKKNTEAFF
TRBV7-9	once	.	TRBJ2-1	TGTGCCAGCAGAACCGACAGAAGCTCCTACAATGAGCAGTTCTTC	CASRTDRSSYNEQFF
TRBV9	.	TRBD2	TRBJ2-5	TGTGCCAGCAGCCCCCGGACTAGCGGGGGCCAAGAGACCCAGTACTTC	CASSPRTSGGQETQYF
TRBV2	.	TRBD2	TRBJ2-1	TGTGCCACCAAACCCGGCGGGGGTTACAATGAGCAGTTCTTC	CATKPGGGYNEQFF
TRBV5-6	.	.	TRBJ1-2	TGTGCCAGCAGCTTGCTGCCAGGGTATGGCTACACCTTC	CASSLLPGYGYTF
TRBV5-1	.	TRBD1	TRBJ1-4	TGCGCCAGCAGCTTTTCACAGGGGGCTAATGAAAAACTGTTTTTT	CASSFSQGANEKLFF
TRBV4-2	.	.	TRBJ1-6	TGTGCCAGCAGCCAATACAGTGATGTAAATTCACCCCTCCACTTT	CASSQYSDVNSPLHF
TRBV19	once	TRBD2	TRBJ2-3	TGTGCCAGTACCCGCGGGGCGGGGGTAGATACGCAGTATTTT	CASTRGAGVDTQYF
TRBV5-1	.	.	TRBJ2-2	TGCGCCAGCAGCTTGGGTGTCGGTGGTCAGGAGAACACCGGGGAGCTGTTTTTT	CASSLGVGGQENTGELFF
TRBV2	once	.	TRBJ2-2	TGTGCCAGCAGGACAGAACGGGAGCTGTTTTTT	CASRTERELFF
TRBV5-1	.	TRBD1	TRBJ1-1	TGCGCCAGCCGACTGACAGGGGGGAACACTGAAGCTTTCTTT	CASRLTGGNTEAFF
TRBV9	.	.	TRBJ2-6	TGTGCCAGCAGCGTATCCTGGGCGGGCTCTGGGGCCAACGTCCTGACTTTC	CASSVSWAGSGANVLTF
TRBV24-1	.	.	TRBJ2-3	TGTGCCACCAGTGAGGGTGTGGACTCTCGCGCCCGCACAGATACGCAGTATTTT	CATSEGVDSRARTDTQYF
TRBV6-1	.	.	TRBJ1-1	TGTGCCAGCAGTGAAAGCGGAAGGGCAACAAAATTCTACACTGAAGCTTTCTTT	CASSESGRATKFYTEAFF
TRBV5-4	.	.	TRBJ2-3	TGTGCCAGCAGCGCCCTAGGGGCAGATACGCAGTATTTT	CASSALGADTQYF
TRBV7-9	.	.	TRBJ2-3	TGTGCCAGTGGCAGGACTTACACAGATACGCAGTATTTT	CASGRTYTDTQYF
TRBV18	once	TRBD1	TRBJ2-3	TGTGCCAGCTCAAGACAGGGGGCGACGGGCACAGATACGCAGTATTTT	CASSRQGATGTDTQYF
TRBV28	.	.	TRBJ1-6	TGTGCCAGCAGTTTATCAACAGGCCTGGGCTCCTATAATTCACCCCTCCACTTT	CASSLSTGLGSYNSPLHF
TRBV5-1	.	.	TRBJ2-5	TGCGCCAGCAGCATGGGGGTCGGCGGGCCAGACCAAGAGACCCAGTACTTC	CASSMGVGGPDQETQYF